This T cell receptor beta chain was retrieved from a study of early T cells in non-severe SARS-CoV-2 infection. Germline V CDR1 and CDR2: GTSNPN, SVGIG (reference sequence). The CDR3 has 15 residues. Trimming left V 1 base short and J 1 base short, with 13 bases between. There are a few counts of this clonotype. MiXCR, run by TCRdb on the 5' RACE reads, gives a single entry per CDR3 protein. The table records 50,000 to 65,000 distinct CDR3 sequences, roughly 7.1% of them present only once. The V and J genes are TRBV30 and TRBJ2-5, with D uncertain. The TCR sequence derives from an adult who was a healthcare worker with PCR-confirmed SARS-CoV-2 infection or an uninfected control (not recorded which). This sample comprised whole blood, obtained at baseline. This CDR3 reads CAWSDKGKVQETQYF. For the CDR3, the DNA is TGTGCCTGGAGTGATAAAGGGAAGGTCCAAGAGACCCAGTACTTC.